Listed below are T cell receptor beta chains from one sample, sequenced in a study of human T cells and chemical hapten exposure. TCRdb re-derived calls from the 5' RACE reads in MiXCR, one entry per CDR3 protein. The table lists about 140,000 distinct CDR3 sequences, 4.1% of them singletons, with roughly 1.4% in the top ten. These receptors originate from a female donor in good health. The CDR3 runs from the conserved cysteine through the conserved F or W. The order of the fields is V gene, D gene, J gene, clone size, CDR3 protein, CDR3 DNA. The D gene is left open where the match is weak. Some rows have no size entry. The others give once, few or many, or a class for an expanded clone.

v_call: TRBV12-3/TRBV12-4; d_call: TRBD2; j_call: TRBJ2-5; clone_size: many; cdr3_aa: CASTKTRLAGQETQYF; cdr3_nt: TGTGCCAGCACCAAAACACGACTAGCGGGACAAGAGACCCAGTACTTC
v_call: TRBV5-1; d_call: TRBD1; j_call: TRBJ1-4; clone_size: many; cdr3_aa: CASSISPGQGRANEKLFF; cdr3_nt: TGCGCCAGCAGCATCTCACCGGGACAGGGGAGGGCTAATGAAAAACTGTTTTTT
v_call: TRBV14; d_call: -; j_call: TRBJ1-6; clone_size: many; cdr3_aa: CASSQDWISNSPLHF; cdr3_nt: TGTGCCAGCAGCCAAGACTGGATAAGTAATTCACCCCTCCACTTT
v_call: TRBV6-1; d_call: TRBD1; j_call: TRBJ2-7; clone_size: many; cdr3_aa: CASSEDPPRTGGENEQYF; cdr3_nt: TGTGCCAGCAGTGAAGACCCCCCCAGGACAGGGGGTGAGAACGAGCAGTACTTC
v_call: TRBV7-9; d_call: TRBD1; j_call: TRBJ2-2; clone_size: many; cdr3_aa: CASNRLQGADTGELFF; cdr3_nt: TGTGCCAGCAACCGACTACAGGGGGCGGACACCGGGGAGCTGTTTTTT
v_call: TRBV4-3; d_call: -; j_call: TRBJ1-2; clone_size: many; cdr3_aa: CASSQETQVNYGYTF; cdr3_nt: TGCGCCAGCAGCCAAGAAACGCAGGTTAACTATGGCTACACCTTC
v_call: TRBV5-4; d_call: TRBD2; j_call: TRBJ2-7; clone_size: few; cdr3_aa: CASSLGLAGGGDEQYF; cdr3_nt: TGTGCCAGCAGCTTGGGGCTAGCGGGGGGAGGAGACGAGCAGTACTTC
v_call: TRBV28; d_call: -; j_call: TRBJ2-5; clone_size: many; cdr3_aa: CASSLAQPLTQYF; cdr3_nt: TGTGCCAGCAGTTTAGCCCAGCCCCTGACCCAGTACTTC
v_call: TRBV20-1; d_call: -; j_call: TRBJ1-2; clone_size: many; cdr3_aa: CSARDHRVGADYGYTF; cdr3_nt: TGCAGTGCTAGAGATCATCGTGTAGGGGCGGACTATGGCTACACCTTC
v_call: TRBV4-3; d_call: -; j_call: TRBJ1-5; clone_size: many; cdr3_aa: CASSPGAAVTQPQHF; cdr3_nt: TGCGCCAGCAGCCCAGGGGCCGCCGTTACGCAGCCCCAGCATTTT
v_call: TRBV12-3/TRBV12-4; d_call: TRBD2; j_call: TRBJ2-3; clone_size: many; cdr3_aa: CASSHSGLPDTQYF; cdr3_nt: TGTGCCAGCAGTCACTCGGGACTACCAGATACGCAGTATTTT
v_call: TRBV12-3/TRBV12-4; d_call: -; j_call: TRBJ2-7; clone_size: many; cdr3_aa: CASSPGLPLEQYF; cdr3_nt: TGTGCCAGCAGTCCGGGGCTCCCCCTGGAGCAGTACTTC
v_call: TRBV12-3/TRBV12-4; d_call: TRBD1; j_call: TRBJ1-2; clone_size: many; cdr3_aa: CASSFGLGTGGGYTF; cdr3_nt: TGTGCCAGCAGTTTTGGGCTGGGGACAGGGGGTGGCTACACCTTC
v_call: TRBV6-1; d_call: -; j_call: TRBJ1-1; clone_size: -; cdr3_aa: CAGGADWNTEAFF; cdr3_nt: TGTGCCGGAGGGGCGGATTGGAACACTGAAGCTTTCTTT
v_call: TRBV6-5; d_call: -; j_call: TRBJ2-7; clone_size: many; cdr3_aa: CASRRLPDPLSSYEQYF; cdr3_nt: TGTGCCAGCAGACGCCTACCCGACCCGCTCAGCTCCTACGAGCAGTACTTC
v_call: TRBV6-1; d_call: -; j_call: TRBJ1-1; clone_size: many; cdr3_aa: CASSRASRNTEAFF; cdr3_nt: TGTGCCAGCAGCCGAGCATCGAGGAACACTGAAGCTTTCTTT
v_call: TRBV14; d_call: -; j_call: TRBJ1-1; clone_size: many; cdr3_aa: CASSQDPQGYTEAFF; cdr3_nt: TGTGCCAGCAGCCAAGATCCGCAGGGATACACTGAAGCTTTCTTT
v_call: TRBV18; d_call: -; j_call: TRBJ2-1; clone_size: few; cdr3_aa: CASSPPFNEQFF; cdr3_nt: TGTGCCAGCTCACCACCGTTTAATGAGCAGTTCTTC
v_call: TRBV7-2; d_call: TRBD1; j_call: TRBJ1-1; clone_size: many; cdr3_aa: CASLSTGGTEAFF; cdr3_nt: TGTGCCAGCCTGAGTACAGGGGGCACTGAAGCTTTCTTT
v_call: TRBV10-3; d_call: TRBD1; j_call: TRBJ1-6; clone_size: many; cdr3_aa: CAISESAGGMNSPLHF; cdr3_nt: TGTGCCATCAGTGAGTCAGCAGGGGGAATGAATTCACCCCTCCACTTT
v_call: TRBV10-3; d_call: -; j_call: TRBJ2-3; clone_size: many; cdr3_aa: CAISETGGSTDTQYF; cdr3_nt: TGTGCCATCAGTGAGACTGGGGGTAGCACAGATACGCAGTATTTT
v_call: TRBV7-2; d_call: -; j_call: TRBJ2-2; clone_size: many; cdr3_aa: CASSSPRAANTGELFF; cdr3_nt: TGTGCCAGCAGCTCACCCAGGGCAGCGAACACCGGGGAGCTGTTTTTT
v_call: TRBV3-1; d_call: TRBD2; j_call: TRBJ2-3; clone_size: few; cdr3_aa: CASSPWTSGGRGTQYF; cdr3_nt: TGTGCCAGCAGCCCCTGGACTAGCGGGGGGCGGGGTACGCAGTATTTT
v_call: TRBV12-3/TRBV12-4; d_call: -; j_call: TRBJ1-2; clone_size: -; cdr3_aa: CASSLIGGQGYTF; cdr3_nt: TGTGCCAGCAGTTTAATCGGGGGGCAAGGCTACACCTTC
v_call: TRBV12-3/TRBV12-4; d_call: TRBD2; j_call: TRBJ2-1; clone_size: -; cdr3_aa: CASSSAASGLRNEQFF; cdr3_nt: TGTGCCAGCAGTTCAGCCGCTAGCGGACTTAGGAATGAGCAGTTCTTC
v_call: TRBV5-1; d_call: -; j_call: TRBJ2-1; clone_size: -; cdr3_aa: CASSSDTYYYNEQFF; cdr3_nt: TGCGCCAGCAGTTCCGACACATACTACTACAATGAGCAGTTCTTC
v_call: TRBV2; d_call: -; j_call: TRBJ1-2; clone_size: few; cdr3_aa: CASRPNGNDGYTF; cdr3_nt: TGTGCCAGCAGGCCTAATGGGAACGATGGCTACACCTTC
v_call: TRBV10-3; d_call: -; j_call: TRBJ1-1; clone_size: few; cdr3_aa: CAISEPNTEAFF; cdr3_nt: TGTGCCATCAGTGAGCCAAACACTGAAGCTTTCTTT
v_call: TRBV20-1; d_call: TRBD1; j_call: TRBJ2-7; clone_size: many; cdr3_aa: CSARFDRGFEQYF; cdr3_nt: TGCAGTGCTAGATTCGACAGGGGATTCGAGCAGTACTTC